Each of the 8 T cell receptor beta chains below was sequenced from the same sample in a study of blood T cell repertoires in COVID-19 (dated by TCRdb to 2018 to 2021). The library was made by the immunoSEQ multiplex PCR assay. TCRdb carries this immuneACCESS record with in-frame sequences only. Its versions omit some clonotypes, under half of them owing to an unresolved V gene in the studies checked, with the rest unexplained. The sample table shows some 150,000 clones, and about 85% are seen once. Jointly, the top ten make up about 1.2% of the sample. Sequences were obtained from peripheral blood. These receptors all stem from a man in his fifties or sixties who had recovered from COVID-19.

V is TRBV3-1 (or the pseudogene TRBV3-2) and J is TRBJ2-5, with D perhaps matching TRBD1 (5 bases). Trimming took off 0 bases at V and 1 base at J, with 12 bases between the two ends. CDR1 is LGHDT and CDR2 is YNNKEL in the germline V gene (reference sequence). This CDR3 spans 16 amino acids. The CDR3 DNA sequence: TGTGCCAGCAGCCAAGATAAGCAGGGCCCCCAAGAGACCCAGTACTTC. This codes for CASSQDKQGPQETQYF.

The chain has TRBV7-8 and TRBJ1-3, with a tentative D call TRBD1 (5 bases). Germline CDR1 reads SGHVS; CDR2 reads FQNEAQ. The CDR3 spans 17 residues. Trimming removed 5 bases from V and 4 bases from J, with 21 bases in between. CDR3 DNA sequence: TGTGCCAGCAGCCCAAGCCCGACCGTGGGGCAAGGAAACACCATATATTTT. Translating gives CASSPSPTVGQGNTIYF.

The chain couples TRBV25-1 to TRBJ1-6; D gene ambiguous. The CDR3 length is 12 residues. Trimming removed 3 bases from V and 9 bases from J, with 6 bases in between. Germline V gene data show CDR1 as MGHDK and CDR2 as SYGVNS. CDR3 loop: CASSERISPLHF. DNA of the CDR3: TGTGCCAGCAGTGAGCGTATTTCACCCCTCCACTTT.

V gene TRBV6-5 combines with J gene TRBJ2-3; D is perhaps TRBD1 (6 bases). CDR1 is MNHEY, CDR2 SVGAGI, per germline. The CDR3 consists of 16 residues. V lost 1 base and J 1 base, leaving 12 bases between the germline ends. As DNA, the CDR3 is TGTGCCAGCAGTTACTTACAGGGCCTGGGCACAGATACGCAGTATTTT. This encodes CASSYLQGLGTDTQYF.

V and J are TRBV18 and TRBJ2-7; no clear D gene. This CDR3 has 14 residues. Germline CDR1 KGHSH, CDR2 LQKENI. V shed 2 bases and J shed 5 bases, with 13 bases lying between them. The CDR3 region is CASSPTVVSDEQYF. The CDR3 DNA reads as TGTGCCAGCTCACCAACGGTCGTGTCCGACGAGCAGTACTTC.

The table lists this clone with a few counts. This sequence joins TRBV11-2 and TRBJ1-2, with a weak D call TRBD1 (6 bases). Germline assignment: CDR1 SGHAT and CDR2 FQNNGV. Trimming left V 7 bases short and J 10 bases short, with 25 bases between. This CDR3 comprises 15 residues. The CDR3 DNA sequence: TGTGCCAGCAAGGAGTCAGGGGTAGGGGAACAGGTCTACACCTTC. Translation: CASKESGVGEQVYTF.

The chain recombines TRBV5-1 with TRBJ2-2; 10 bases are a match to TRBD1. V dropped 4 bases and J dropped 6; count of bases not matched to a gene: 6. The CDR3 is made up of 15 amino acids. Germline CDR1 SGHRS, CDR2 YFSETQ. CDR3 protein: CASSAGQGESGELFF. CDR3 nucleotide sequence: TGCGCCAGCAGCGCAGGACAGGGGGAATCCGGGGAGCTGTTTTTT.

This clone was recorded only once. The chain joins TRBV6-6 to TRBJ1-4, with D possibly being TRBD1 (6 bases). This CDR3 region has 14 residues. CDR1 MNHNY and CDR2 SVGAGI come from the germline V gene (reference sequence). V lost 6 bases to trimming and J lost 4 bases, with 12 bases between them. The CDR3 DNA follows: TGTGCCAGCAGATACGGGACAATTAATGAAAAACTGTTTTTT. It encodes CASRYGTINEKLFF.